The entry that follows covers one T cell receptor (beta chain) sequence. Its antigen is unknown. CDR1 is ENHRY, CDR2 SYGVKD, per germline. The CDR3 consists of 13 residues. V lost 7 bases and J 3 bases, leaving 11 bases between the germline ends. The data originate from a study of human T cells and chemical hapten exposure. About the study: Patch tests delivered 0.01% DPC to the upper back and were evaluated at 6 days.

TCRdb ran MiXCR on the RACE reads and lists one entry per CDR3 protein. The sample includes roughly 200,000 distinct CDR3 sequences, approximately 24% of them seen just once. The sample's time point: patch test 3, about 24 weeks after DPC sensitization. The treatment denotes: therapeutic diphenylcyclopropenone sensitization with weekly scalp DPC. Regarding the study as a whole: Unchanged with DPC sensitization were TCRs above 1 in 1000 frequency.

The chain joins TRBV10-3 to TRBJ2-3; TRBD2 is a possible D gene (5 bases). The origin of this receptor is a woman aged 40 to 50 with alopecia areata. Some clones in this sample may be carry-over from other donors' samples. Sample: whole blood, taken in connection with sensitization to the hapten diphenylcyclopropenone (DPC). CDR3 protein: CAITSGGTDTQYF. The CDR3 DNA follows: TGTGCCATCACGTCCGGCGGGACAGATACGCAGTATTTT.